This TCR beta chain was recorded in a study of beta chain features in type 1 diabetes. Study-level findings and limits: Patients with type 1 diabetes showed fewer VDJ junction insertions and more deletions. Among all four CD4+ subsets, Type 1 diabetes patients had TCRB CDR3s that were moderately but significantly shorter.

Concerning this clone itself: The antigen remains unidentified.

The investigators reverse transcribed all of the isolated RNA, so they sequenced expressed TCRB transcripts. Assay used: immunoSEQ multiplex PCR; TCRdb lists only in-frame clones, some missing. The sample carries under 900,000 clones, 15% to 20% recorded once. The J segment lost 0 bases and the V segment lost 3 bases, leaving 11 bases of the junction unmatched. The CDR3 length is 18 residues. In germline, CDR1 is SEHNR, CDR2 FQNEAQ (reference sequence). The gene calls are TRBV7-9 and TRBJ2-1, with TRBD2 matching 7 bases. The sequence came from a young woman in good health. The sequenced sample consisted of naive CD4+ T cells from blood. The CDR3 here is CASSFPRPGGGSYNEQFF. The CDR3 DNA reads TGTGCCAGCAGCTTCCCGCGCCCGGGGGGTGGCTCCTACAATGAGCAGTTCTTC.